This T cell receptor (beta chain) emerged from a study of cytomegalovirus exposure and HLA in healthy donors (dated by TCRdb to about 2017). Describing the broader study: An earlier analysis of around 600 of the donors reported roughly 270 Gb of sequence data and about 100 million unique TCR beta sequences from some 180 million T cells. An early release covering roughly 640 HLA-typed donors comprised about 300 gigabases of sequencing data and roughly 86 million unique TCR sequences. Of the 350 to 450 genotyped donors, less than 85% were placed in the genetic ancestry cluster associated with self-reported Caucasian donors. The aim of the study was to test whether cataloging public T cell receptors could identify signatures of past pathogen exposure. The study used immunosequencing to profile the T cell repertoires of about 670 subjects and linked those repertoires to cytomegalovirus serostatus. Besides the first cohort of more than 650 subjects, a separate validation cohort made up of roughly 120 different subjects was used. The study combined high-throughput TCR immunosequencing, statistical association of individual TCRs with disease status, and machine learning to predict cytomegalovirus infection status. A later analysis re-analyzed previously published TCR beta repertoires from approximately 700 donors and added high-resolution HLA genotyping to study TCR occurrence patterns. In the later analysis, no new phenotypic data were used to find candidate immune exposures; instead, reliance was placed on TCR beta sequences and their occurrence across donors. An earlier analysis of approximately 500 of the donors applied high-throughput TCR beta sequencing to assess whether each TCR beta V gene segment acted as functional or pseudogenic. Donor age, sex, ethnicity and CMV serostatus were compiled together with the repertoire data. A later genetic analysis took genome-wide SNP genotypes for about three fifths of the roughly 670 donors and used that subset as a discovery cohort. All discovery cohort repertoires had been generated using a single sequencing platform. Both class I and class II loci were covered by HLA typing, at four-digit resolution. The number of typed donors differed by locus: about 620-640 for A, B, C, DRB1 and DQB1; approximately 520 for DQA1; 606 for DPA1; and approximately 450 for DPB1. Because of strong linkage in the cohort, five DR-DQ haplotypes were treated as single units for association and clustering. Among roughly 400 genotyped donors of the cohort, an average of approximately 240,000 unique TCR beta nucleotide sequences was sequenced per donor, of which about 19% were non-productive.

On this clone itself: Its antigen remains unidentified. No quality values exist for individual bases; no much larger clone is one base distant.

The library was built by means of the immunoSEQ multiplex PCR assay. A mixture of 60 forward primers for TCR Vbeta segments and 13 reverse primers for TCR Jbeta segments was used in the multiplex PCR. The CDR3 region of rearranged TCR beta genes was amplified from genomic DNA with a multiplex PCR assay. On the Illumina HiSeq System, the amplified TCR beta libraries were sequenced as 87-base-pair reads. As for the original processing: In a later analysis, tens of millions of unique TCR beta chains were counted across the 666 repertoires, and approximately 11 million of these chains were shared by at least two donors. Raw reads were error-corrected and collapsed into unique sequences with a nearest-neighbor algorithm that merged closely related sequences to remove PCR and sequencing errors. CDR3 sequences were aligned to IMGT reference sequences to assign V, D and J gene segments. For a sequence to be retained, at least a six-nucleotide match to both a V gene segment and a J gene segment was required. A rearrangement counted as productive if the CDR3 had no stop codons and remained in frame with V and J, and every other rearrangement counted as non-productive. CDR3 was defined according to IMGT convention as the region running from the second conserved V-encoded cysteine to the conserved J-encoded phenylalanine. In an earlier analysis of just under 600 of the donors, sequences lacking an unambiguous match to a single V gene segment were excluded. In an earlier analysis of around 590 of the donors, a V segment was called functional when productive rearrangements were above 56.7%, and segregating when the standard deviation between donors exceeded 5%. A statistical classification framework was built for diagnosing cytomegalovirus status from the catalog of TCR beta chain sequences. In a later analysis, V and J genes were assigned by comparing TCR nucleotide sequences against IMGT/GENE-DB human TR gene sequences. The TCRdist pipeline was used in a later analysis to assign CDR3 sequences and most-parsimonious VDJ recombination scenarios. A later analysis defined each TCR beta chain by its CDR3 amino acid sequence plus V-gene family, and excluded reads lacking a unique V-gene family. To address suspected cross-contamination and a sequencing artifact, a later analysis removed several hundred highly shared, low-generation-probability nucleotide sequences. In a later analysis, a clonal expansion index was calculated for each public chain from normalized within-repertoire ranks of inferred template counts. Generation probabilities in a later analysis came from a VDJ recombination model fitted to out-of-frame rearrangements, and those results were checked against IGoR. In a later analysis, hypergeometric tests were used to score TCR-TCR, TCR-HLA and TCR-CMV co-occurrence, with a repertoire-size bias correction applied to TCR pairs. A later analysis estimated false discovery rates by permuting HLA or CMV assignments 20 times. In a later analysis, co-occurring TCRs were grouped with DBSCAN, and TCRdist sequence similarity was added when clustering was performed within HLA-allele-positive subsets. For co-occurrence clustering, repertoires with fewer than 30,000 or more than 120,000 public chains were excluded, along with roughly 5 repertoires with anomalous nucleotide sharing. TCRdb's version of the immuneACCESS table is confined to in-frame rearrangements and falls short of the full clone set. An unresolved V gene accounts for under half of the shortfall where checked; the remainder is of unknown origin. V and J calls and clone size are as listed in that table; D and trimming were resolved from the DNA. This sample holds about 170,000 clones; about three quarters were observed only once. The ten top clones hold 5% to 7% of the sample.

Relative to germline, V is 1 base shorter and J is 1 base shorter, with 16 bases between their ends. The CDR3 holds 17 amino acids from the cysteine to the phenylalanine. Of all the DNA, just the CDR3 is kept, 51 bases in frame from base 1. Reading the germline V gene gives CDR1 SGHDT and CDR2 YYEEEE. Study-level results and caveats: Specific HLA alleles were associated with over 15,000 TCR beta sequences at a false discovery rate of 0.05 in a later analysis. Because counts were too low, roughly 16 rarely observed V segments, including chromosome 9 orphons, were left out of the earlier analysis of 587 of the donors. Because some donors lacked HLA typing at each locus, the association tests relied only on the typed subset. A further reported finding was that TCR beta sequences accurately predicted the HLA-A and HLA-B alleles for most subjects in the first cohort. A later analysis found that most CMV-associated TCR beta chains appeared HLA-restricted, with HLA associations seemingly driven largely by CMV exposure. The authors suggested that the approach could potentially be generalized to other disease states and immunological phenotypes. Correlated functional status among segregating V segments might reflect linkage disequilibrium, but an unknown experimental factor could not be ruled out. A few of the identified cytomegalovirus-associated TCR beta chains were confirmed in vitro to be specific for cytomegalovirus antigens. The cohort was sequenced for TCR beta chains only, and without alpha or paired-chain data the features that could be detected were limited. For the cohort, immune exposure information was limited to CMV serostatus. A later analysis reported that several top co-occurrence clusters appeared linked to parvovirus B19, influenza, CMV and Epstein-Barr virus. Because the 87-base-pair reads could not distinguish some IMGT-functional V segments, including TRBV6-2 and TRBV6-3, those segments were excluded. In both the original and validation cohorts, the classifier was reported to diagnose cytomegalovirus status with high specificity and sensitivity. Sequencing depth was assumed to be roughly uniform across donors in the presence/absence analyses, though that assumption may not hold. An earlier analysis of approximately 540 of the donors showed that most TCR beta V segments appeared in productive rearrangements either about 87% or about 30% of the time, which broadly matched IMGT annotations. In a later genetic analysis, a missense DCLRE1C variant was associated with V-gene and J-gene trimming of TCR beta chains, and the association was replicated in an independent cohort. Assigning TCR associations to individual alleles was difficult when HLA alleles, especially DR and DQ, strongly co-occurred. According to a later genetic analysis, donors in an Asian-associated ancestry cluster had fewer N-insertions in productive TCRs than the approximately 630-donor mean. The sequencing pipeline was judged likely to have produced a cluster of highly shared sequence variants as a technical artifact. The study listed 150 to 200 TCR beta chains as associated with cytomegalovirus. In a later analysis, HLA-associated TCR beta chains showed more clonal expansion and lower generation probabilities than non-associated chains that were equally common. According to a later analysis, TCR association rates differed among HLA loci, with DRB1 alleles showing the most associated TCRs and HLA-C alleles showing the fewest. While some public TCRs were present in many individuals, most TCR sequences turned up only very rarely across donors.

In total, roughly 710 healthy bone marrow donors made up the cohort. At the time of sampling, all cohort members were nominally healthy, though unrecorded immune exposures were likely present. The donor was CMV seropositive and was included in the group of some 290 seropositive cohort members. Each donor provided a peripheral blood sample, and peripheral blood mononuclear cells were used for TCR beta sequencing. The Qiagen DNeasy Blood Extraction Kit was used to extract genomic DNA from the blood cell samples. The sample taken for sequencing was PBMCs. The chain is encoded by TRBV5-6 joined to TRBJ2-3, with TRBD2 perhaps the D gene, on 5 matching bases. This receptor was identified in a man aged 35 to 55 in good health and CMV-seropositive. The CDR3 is CASSLTSKSAGTDTQYF. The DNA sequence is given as TGTGCCAGCAGCTTGACCTCAAAATCAGCGGGCACAGATACGCAGTATTTT.